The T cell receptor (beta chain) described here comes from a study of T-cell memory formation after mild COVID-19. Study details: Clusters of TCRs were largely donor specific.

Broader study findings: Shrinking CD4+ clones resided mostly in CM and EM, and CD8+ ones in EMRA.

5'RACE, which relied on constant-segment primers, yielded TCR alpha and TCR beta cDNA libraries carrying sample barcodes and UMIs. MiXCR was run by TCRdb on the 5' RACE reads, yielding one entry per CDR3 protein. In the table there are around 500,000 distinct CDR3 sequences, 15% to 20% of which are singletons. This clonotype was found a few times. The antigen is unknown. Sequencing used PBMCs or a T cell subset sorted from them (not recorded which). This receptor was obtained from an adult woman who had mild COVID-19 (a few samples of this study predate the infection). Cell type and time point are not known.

The CDR3 sequence: CASSQASGAPKEQFF. The CDR3 nucleotides read TGTGCCAGCAGCCAAGCTAGCGGGGCGCCTAAAGAGCAGTTCTTC. The chain recombines TRBV3-1 with TRBJ2-1, with 9 bases matching TRBD2. The junction had 8 bases not matched to a gene; V was cut back by 1 base and J by 10 bases. Germline values: CDR1 LGHDT, CDR2 YNNKEL (reference sequence). CDR3 length equals 15 residues.